This T cell receptor (beta chain) was sequenced for a study of OX40 agonist ivuxolimab in advanced cancers. Study at large: Averaging 60 years in age, with a range of about 20 to 90, the cohort was about 83% male.

General study points: The CD4+ and CD8+ T cells in the blood had expanded clonally by week 6 at 0.1 to 3.0 mg/kg.

This clone was seen once. Its cognate antigen is unknown. V was shortened by 3 bases and J by 2 bases, with 17 bases between the two germline ends. Germline assignment: CDR1 SGHTA and CDR2 FQGNSA. The CDR3 consists of 16 residues. This table comes from immunoSEQ multiplex PCR, and its TCRdb copy is limited to in-frame clones, with some not included. Among 90,000 to 150,000 clones listed, 85% to 90% were seen once. This sample comprised CD4+ or CD8+ T cells sorted from blood, obtained in a trial of the OX40 agonist ivuxolimab. This TCR was sampled from an adult with an advanced solid tumor such as melanoma, head and neck, liver or kidney cancer. The chain joins TRBV7-2 to TRBJ2-7, with D perhaps TRBD2 (6 bases). CDR3 sequence reads: CASSLLGGTGTYEQYF. CDR3 in DNA: TGTGCCAGCAGCTTGTTGGGCGGGACGGGAACCTACGAGCAGTACTTC.